The clone carrying this TCR beta chain was seen once. The data originate from a study of blood T cell repertoires in COVID-19. About the study: The cDNA or gDNA used as material had been derived from T cells, B-cell-depleted T cells, or PBMCs.

The data were produced by immunoSEQ multiplex PCR, yet TCRdb's version contains in-frame clones alone and is incomplete. The sample has around 260,000 clones, approximately 90% seen once. This study enrolled people aged about 18 to 100 from about two dozen US geographic areas. The study assigned cohorts using participant-reported clinical history. Either two negative PCRs, clearance, or symptom resolution qualified Cohort 3 donors as recovered. V dropped 4 bases and J dropped 5 bases, with 12 bases sitting between them. Per the germline V gene, CDR1 is SGHTA and CDR2 is FQGNSA. The CDR3 runs to 13 residues.

The specimen sequenced was PBMCs or T cells enriched from blood (not recorded which). The chain employs TRBV7-2 and TRBJ2-7; TRBD2 is a possible D gene (6 bases). The clonotype originates from a woman in her twenties or thirties who had recovered from COVID-19. This CDR3 is CASSWETSNEQYF. The CDR3 coding sequence is TGTGCCAGCAGCTGGGAGACTAGTAACGAGCAGTACTTC.